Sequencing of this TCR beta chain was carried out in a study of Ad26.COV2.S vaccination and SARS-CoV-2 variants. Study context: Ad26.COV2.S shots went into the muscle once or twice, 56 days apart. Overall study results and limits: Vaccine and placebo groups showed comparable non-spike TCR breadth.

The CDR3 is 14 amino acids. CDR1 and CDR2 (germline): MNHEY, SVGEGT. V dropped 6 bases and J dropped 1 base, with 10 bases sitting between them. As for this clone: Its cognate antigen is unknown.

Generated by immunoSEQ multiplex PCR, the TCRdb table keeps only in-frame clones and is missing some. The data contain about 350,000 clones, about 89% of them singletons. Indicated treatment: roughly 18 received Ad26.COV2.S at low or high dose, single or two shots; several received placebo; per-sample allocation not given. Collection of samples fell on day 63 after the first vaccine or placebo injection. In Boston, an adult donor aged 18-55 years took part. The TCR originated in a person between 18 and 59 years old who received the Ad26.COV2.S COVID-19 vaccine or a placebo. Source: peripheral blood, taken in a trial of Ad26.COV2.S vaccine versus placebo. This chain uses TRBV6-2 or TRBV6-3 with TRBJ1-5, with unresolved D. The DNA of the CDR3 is TGTGCCAGCAGCCAGTTCGGGAGCAATCAGCCCCAGCATTTT. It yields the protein CASSQFGSNQPQHF.